Sequencing of this TCR beta chain was carried out in a study of T cells in Graves' hyperthyroidism and ophthalmopathy. Study details: Blood was drawn when the patient was first diagnosed and still untreated.

This clonotype has a count of ten or more. Germline CDR1 LNHDA, CDR2 SQIVND (reference sequence). The CDR3 spans 16 residues. J was trimmed by 6 bases and V by 5 bases; bases with no gene match: 5. RNA transcripts served as the template for amplifying TCR beta CDR3 regions. First-round RT-PCR of the TCR CDR3 relied on the HTBI primer set. TCRdb used MiXCR to reprocess the multiplex PCR reads, holding one entry per CDR3 protein. The repertoire includes 450,000 to 600,000 distinct CDR3 sequences, 20% of them detected once, and over 45% sits in the top ten. The sequenced sample consisted of blood. The rearrangement uses TRBV19 and TRBJ2-2; 14 bases are a match to TRBD2. The clonotype originates from a man aged 40-50 years with Graves' ophthalmopathy. The CDR3 spells CASSLGLAGAAGELFF. CDR3 nucleotides: TGTGCCAGTAGTTTGGGACTAGCGGGAGCCGCCGGGGAGCTGTTTTTT.